The entry that follows covers one T cell receptor beta chain sequence. The data stem from a study of T cell repertoires in MIS-A myocarditis. Germline lookup yields CDR1 LNHDA and CDR2 SQIVND (reference sequence). The CDR3 extends over 14 amino acids. The V gene lost 2 bases and the J gene lost 1 base, with 7 bases spanning the gap. This table comes from immunoSEQ multiplex PCR, and its TCRdb copy is limited to in-frame clones, with some not included. This table has roughly 10,000 clones, approximately 83% appearing once. This sequence was found in a man younger than 35 with fulminant myocarditis from multisystem inflammatory syndrome in adults (MIS-A) after COVID-19. The sequencing sample was made of right ventricle heart tissue obtained at autopsy. This sequence joins TRBV19 and TRBJ2-3; D call uncertain. In nucleotides, the CDR3 is TGTGCCAGTAGTATACGACTTGGCACAGATACGCAGTATTTT. Residues: CASSIRLGTDTQYF.